This T cell receptor (beta chain) came from a study of cytomegalovirus exposure and HLA in healthy donors. Points from the study as a whole: In vitro checks showed that a few CMV-associated chains really do target CMV antigens. Some TCR beta chains (roughly 150 of them) were listed as cytomegalovirus-associated.

Germline V gene lookup returns CDR1 LNHDA and CDR2 SQIVND (reference sequence). The CDR3 runs to 15 residues. V lost 5 bases, J lost 7 bases, and 8 bases stayed unmatched. In the case of this clone: As yet, its antigen is unknown.

The assay was immunoSEQ multiplex PCR, and TCRdb's table has in-frame clones only and misses some. This sample has roughly 220,000 clones, with over 80% found just once. Sequenced sample: PBMCs. The chain uses TRBV19 and TRBJ1-4; 9 positions agree with TRBD1. The TCR originated in a woman under 30 in good health and CMV-seronegative. CDR3 in amino acids: CASSLIGTGPEKLFF. The CDR3 bases are TGTGCCAGTAGTCTCATCGGGACAGGGCCTGAAAAACTGTTTTTT.